This T cell receptor beta chain originates from a study of radiotherapy plus CTLA-4 blockade in lung cancer. Notes on the study in general: Early clone dynamics of blood T cells, plus interferon-beta, reportedly predicted response best.

Note on this clone: What it binds is unknown.

Only in-frame clones appear in the TCRdb table, and some are missing; sequencing was by immunoSEQ multiplex PCR. The profile covers around 45,000 clones, with roughly two thirds appearing a single time and roughly 3.5% taken by the ten largest. CDR1 SGHNT and CDR2 YYREEE come from the germline V gene (reference sequence). V shed 4 bases, J shed 6 bases, and the junction held 4 bases outside the gene matches. The CDR3 has 15 residues. Here the sequenced sample was peripheral blood, taken from a patient treated with radiotherapy plus ipilimumab. The V and J genes are TRBV5-4 and TRBJ2-1, with 13 bases identical to TRBD2. This clonotype was sampled from a human donor with non-small cell lung cancer who had a complete response to radiotherapy plus ipilimumab. The CDR3 DNA follows: TGTGCCAGCAGCCTGGGGACTAGCGGGGCCAATGAGCAGTTCTTC. This sequence encodes CASSLGTSGANEQFF.